This T cell receptor beta chain emerged from a study of blood T cell repertoires in COVID-19. Study as a whole: COVID-19 samples collected from the United States, Italy and Spain covered acute and convalescent phases. Nucleic acid was either cDNA or gDNA, and it came from T cells, B-cell-depleted T cells, or PBMCs.

Germline CDR1 SNHLY, CDR2 FYNNEI. The germline V and J ends were trimmed by 1 base and 1 base, with 11 bases remaining between them. The CDR3 has 16 amino acids. Original data processing: From reference gene primer amplification, estimates of nucleated cell counts were derived. The method was immunoSEQ multiplex PCR; TCRdb's version includes in-frame clones alone and lacks a portion of them. For V, J and clone size, that table is used; D and trimming come from the DNA. Here the sample spans about 130,000 clones, about 70% being singletons. The source material was peripheral blood. This chain connects TRBV2 to TRBJ1-5; D unresolved. The TCR was taken from a woman aged 70-85 years with acute or convalescent COVID-19. The CDR3 spells CASSEVVGASNQPQHF. In DNA, the CDR3 is TGTGCCAGCAGTGAAGTGGTGGGAGCGAGCAATCAGCCCCAGCATTTT.